A single sample gave rise to the 12 T cell receptor beta chains below, sequenced in a study of T cells in localized non-small cell lung cancer (dated by TCRdb to 2020 to 2022). Library creation used the immunoSEQ multiplex PCR assay. TCRdb holds this immuneACCESS table with in-frame rearrangements only. Some clones are missing; in checked studies, unresolved V genes explain under half, and the rest has no known cause. This sample lists about 34,000 clones; about nine tenths were detected once. 4.2% of the sample is taken by the ten largest. The sequencing used peripheral blood, collected before any cancer treatment. Source of these receptors: a woman aged 40-69 years with stage I lung adenocarcinoma.

The J gene is TRBJ1-1, the V gene TRBV9; TRBD1 matches at 8 bases. The CDR3 sequence is 16 residues long. J gave up 0 bases and V 0 bases, and 4 bases lay outside the gene matches. The germline V gene has CDR1 SGDLS and CDR2 YYNGEE. The DNA for the CDR3 is TGTGCCAGCAGCGTAGCAGGGGGCGGGATGAACACTGAAGCTTTCTTT. As protein: CASSVAGGGMNTEAFF.

J is TRBJ2-3 and V is TRBV7-3, with 15 nucleotides matching TRBD2. This CDR3 region has 17 residues. V gave up 5 bases and J gave up 2 bases; unmatched junction bases: 5. Germline CDR1 and CDR2: SGHTA and FQGTGA. DNA for the CDR3: TGTGCCAGCAGCAGAGGGACTAGCGGGGGGTTCACAGATACGCAGTATTTT. Translated: CASSRGTSGGFTDTQYF.

The CDR3 loop reads CASSLHTGAGETQYF. The CDR3 nucleotides are TGTGCCAGCAGCTTACACACAGGGGCCGGGGAGACCCAGTACTTC. The chain has TRBV11-3 and TRBJ2-5; TRBD1 matches 7 bases. CDR3 length: 15 amino acids. Unmatched junction bases numbered 8, after V lost 2 bases and J lost 5 bases. CDR1 and CDR2 from the germline V gene are SGHNT and YENEEA.

The chain carries TRBV6-1 and TRBJ2-2, with 7 bases matching TRBD2. Germline CDR1 reads MNHNS; CDR2 reads SASEGT. The CDR3 has 14 residues. The junction had 6 bases not matched to a gene; V was cut back by 1 base and J by 10 bases. CDR3 protein: CASSEGLGGEELFF. CDR3 sequence (DNA): TGTGCCAGCAGTGAAGGTCTGGGAGGGGAGGAGCTGTTTTTT.

The J gene is TRBJ1-2, the V gene TRBV10-2; 7 nucleotides match TRBD1. The V and J ends lost 6 bases and 4 bases, in that order; junction bases with no gene match: 8. Germline V gives CDR1 WSHSY, CDR2 SAAADI. There are 14 residues in the CDR3. The CDR3 bases are TGCGCCAGCAGGATGACAGGGATATTCTATGGCTACACCTTC. It is translated as CASRMTGIFYGYTF.

The rearrangement links TRBV7-2 to TRBJ1-2; D unresolved. The CDR3 runs to 15 residues. The germline V gene has CDR1 SGHTA and CDR2 FQGNSA. V was cut by 2 bases and J by 2 bases, with 12 bases left in between. The CDR3 DNA reads as TGTGCCAGCAGCTTAAAACCCGGCTCCAACTATGGCTACACCTTC. Its translation: CASSLKPGSNYGYTF.

The chain couples TRBV6-1 to TRBJ2-2, with D unclear. This CDR3 contains 14 residues. The V gene's germline CDR1 is MNHNS and CDR2 SASEGT. Between the trimmed V and J ends, which lost 2 bases and 4 bases, there was a span of 8 bases. CDR3 bases: TGTGCCAGCAGTGAACTCGCGTCCACCGGGGAGCTGTTTTTT. This encodes CASSELASTGELFF.

The rearrangement links TRBV27 to TRBJ2-2; TRBD2 matches 10 bases. The germline V gene has CDR1 MNHEY and CDR2 SMNVEV (reference sequence). The CDR3 runs 15 residues. J gave up 2 bases and V 4 bases, and 1 base lay outside the gene matches. The CDR3: CASSWTSGNTGELFF. In DNA, the CDR3 is TGTGCCAGCAGTTGGACTAGCGGTAACACCGGGGAGCTGTTTTTT.

The chain links TRBV5-4 to TRBJ2-5, with 9 bases lining up with TRBD2. Trimming took 0 bases from V and 2 from J; bases not matched to a gene: 2. Germline CDR1 and CDR2: SGHNT and YYREEE (reference sequence). This CDR3 is built from 15 residues. The CDR3 DNA sequence: TGTGCCAGCAGCTTGGGACTAGCGGTTCAAGAGACCCAGTACTTC. Translated, it gives CASSLGLAVQETQYF.

The J gene is TRBJ1-2, the V gene TRBV10-1; perhaps TRBD1 as D (5 bases). This CDR3 has 15 amino acids. The V end was cut by 3 bases, the J end by 2 bases, with 13 bases between. From germline, CDR1 is WNHNN and CDR2 SYGVQD (reference sequence). CDR3 coding DNA: TGCGCCAGCAGTGAACCCAGGGATTTGAACTATGGCTACACCTTC. Residues: CASSEPRDLNYGYTF.

This chain uses TRBV11-3 with TRBJ2-3; no clear D gene. V lost 4 bases and J lost 4, with 9 bases in between. The length of the CDR3 is 13 residues. Germline assignment: CDR1 SGHNT and CDR2 YENEEA. CDR3 sequence: CASSSLVSDTQYF. The CDR3 nucleotides read TGTGCCAGCAGCTCCCTAGTTTCAGATACGCAGTATTTT.

The chain recombines TRBV9 with TRBJ2-5; TRBD2 aligns across 7 bases. This CDR3 contains 13 residues. Germline V gene lookup returns CDR1 SGDLS and CDR2 YYNGEE. V lost 0 bases, J lost 11 bases, and 7 bases stayed unmatched. In DNA, the CDR3 is TGTGCCAGCAGCGTAGGGGCAGGGCGGGAGCAGTACTTC. Translating it yields CASSVGAGREQYF.